The sequence of this T cell receptor beta chain was determined in a study of PD-L1 blockade in urothelial cancer (dated by TCRdb to the late 2010s). Context from the whole study: Therapy was started in the mid-2010s for all patients, and atezolizumab 1,200 mg was administered intravenously every 3 weeks. Pretreatment blood TCR-seq was available for about 30 patients, at least one posttreatment blood collection was obtained for 25 or so patients, and tumor TCR-seq was available for 25 or so patients. Blood samples were analyzed 3 weeks after the start of treatment (second dose) and 6 weeks after the start of treatment. An ECOG performance status of 0 or 1 was recorded for the patients, and 0 to 3 prior chemotherapy regimens had been received by the patients. Blood samples gave median yields of roughly 150,000 T cells and 82,636 unique TCRs, along with a median clonality of around 0.08. In the same patients, pretreatment tumors underwent whole exome sequencing and RNA sequencing in addition to TCR sequencing. Pretreatment tumor samples, along with matched peripheral blood collected serially before and after atezolizumab treatment, underwent TCR sequencing. Durable clinical benefit was defined as a progression-free survival longer than 6 months, and TCR features were additionally tested against progression-free survival and overall survival. About nine tenths of the roughly 29 patients were males with bladder-origin urothelial cancer, and about two thirds of the roughly 30 reported a prior smoking history. Durable clinical benefit was achieved by nine patients and was not achieved by 20 patients. The study was an exploratory multi-omic analysis of somatic, immune and clinical correlates of response to PD-L1 blockade with atezolizumab in urothelial cancer. The investigation overall reported the following: Patients with durable benefit showed greater expansion of tumor-associated TCR clones in peripheral blood 3 weeks after starting treatment (n = 22, p = 0.022). Improved progression-free and overall survival was associated with having pretreatment peripheral blood TCR clonality below the median. Because the sample size was small (n of about 29) and many exploratory analyses were performed, the results are intended to be hypothesis-generating.

Synthetic TCR analog templates were spiked into each PCR to estimate absolute template abundance from read counts. The immunoSEQ assay was used to amplify TCRbeta CDR3 regions from genomic DNA with bias-controlled V and J gene primers. Rearranged TCRbeta segments were sequenced at approximately 20X coverage. The study's own analysis went as follows. Sequencing errors were corrected by clustering and CDR3s were annotated against IMGT to assign V, D and J genes. Only productive TCRbeta rearrangements were used in downstream analyses, excluding out-of-frame or stop-codon sequences. To compute clonality, Shannon entropy was normalized by the log of the number of unique productive sequences and then subtracted from one. Clones differing between time points or between blood and tumor were identified using Fisher's exact test with Benjamini-Hochberg correction, with an adjusted p below 0.01 applied as the threshold. The clones in this table, taken by TCRdb from immuneACCESS, are in-frame only. Not every clone is retained; where verified, under half of the shortfall comes from an unresolved V gene, and the cause of the rest is unknown. The DNA gave D and trimming, while V, J and clone size come from that table. Counted in this sample were 58,000 or so clones; around 84% of them appeared once. Less than 3% of the sample is taken by the ten largest.

CDR1 and CDR2, looked up from the germline V gene, are SGHDN and FVKESK. From the cysteine up to the phenylalanine, the CDR3 has a length of 11 residues. The retained sequence is limited to the CDR3, 33 bases, with the frame set at the first base. V and J are truncated by 4 bases and 3 bases respectively, leaving an intervening sequence of 4 bases. A total of 29 patients with locally advanced or metastatic urothelial carcinoma, treated at Memorial Sloan Kettering on a trial protocol, made up the cohort. Peripheral blood mononuclear cells were collected from each patient pretreatment and during treatment, giving between 1 and 8 total time points per patient. The Qiagen DNeasy Blood extraction kit was used to purify genomic DNA from total PBMCs and tumor samples. PBMCs were collected pretreatment and during treatment and were isolated and stored as previously described. Notes on this clone: Its specific antigen is unknown. Base quality data are lacking; no much larger clone is found one base away.

Sequenced here: PBMCs, sampled around atezolizumab (anti-PD-L1) treatment. The receptor's source is a man aged 50 to 59 with urothelial cancer. This receptor chain uses TRBV14 and TRBJ2-7, with an unclear D gene assignment. The CDR3 reads as follows: CASSLLYEQYF. The nucleotide sequence is given as TGTGCCAGCAGCCTACTCTACGAGCAGTACTTC.